Listed here is a single TCR beta chain. What it binds is unknown. This beta chain came through as a stray read in a library set up for alpha chains, and its size says little. All TCR cDNA molecules were individually tagged with a unique molecular identifier. TCRdb reprocessed the 5' RACE reads with MiXCR, giving one entry per CDR3 protein. The data contain thousands of distinct CDR3 sequences, roughly 50% of them singletons. The data were obtained in a study of spatial heterogeneity in lung cancer. V dropped 6 bases and J dropped 8; count of bases not matched to a gene: 10. The germline V gene encodes CDR1 MNHEY and CDR2 SVGEGT. This CDR3 is 15 amino acids long. Regarding time point: sample taken at primary tumor resection. In each case, whole RNA from tumor, nontumor lung or frozen PBMC was sequenced unsorted. Regarding the study as a whole: More often at tumor resection than at routine follow-up, ubiquitous expanded tumor TCRs were detected in the blood.

This chain joins TRBV6-2 or TRBV6-3 and TRBJ2-1; 10 bases map to TRBD2. The specimen was PBMCs, collected at surgery. The receptor's source is a female donor with early-stage non-small cell lung cancer. The CDR3 sequence is CASRDSGRAFDEQFF. CDR3 coding DNA: TGTGCCAGCAGAGACAGCGGGAGGGCCTTCGATGAGCAGTTCTTC.